This T cell receptor beta chain originates from a study of long-term antiretroviral therapy in people with HIV. General study results and limits: Gathering of blood took place between the mid-2000s and the late 2010s, possibly under older ART regimens.

Survey-level immunoSEQ v3.0 assays were run. Measured with immunoSEQ multiplex PCR; TCRdb has only the in-frame clones, and not every one. Of 5,000 to 8,000 clones in the sample, roughly 80% were seen once. About this clone: No antigen is known for it.

This CDR3 spans 14 amino acids. Germline CDR1 and CDR2: SGHDT and YYEEEE. The germline V and J ends were trimmed by 4 bases and 13 bases, with 18 bases remaining between them. This sequence joins TRBV5-6 and TRBJ1-6, with TRBD1 as a possible D gene (5 bases). Here the sequenced sample was unsorted PBMCs, taken 0.5 years before starting antiretroviral therapy. The TCR comes from a man aged 35 to 55 with HIV. The CDR3 nucleotides read TGTGCCAGCAGCCTCCGGGACGGTTTAGCGCCCCTCCACTTT. It translates to CASSLRDGLAPLHF.